The T cell receptor beta chain described here comes from a study of shared clonotypes between healthy human individuals. Study-wide background: The plates for each donor numbered three CD4 naive, three CD4 memory, two CD8 naive and one CD8 memory.

Points on this clone: The junction departs from the called germline gene at one end, perhaps through a read error.

Execution of the assay was at deep level. Generated by immunoSEQ multiplex PCR, the TCRdb table keeps only in-frame clones and is missing some. This table holds millions of clones, approximately 95% found once. This CDR3 comprises 14 residues. Germline values: CDR1 SEHNR, CDR2 FQNEAQ (reference sequence). Input material: naive CD4+ T cells from PBMCs. Subset in this sample: CD45RA+ positively selected. The clonotype was recovered from a man aged 18 to 30 in good health. Some clones in this sample may be carry-over from other donors' samples. V usage is TRBV7-9 and J usage is TRBJ2-2; D may be TRBD1 or TRBD2 (5 bases each). The CDR3 is CVTGGQGHTGELFF. The CDR3 DNA sequence: TGCGTAACCGGCGGGCAGGGTCACACCGGGGAGCTGTTTTTT.